One T cell receptor beta chain is described in this entry. Antigen specificity is unknown. The sample belongs to a study of identical twins. Study-level points and caveats: For zero-insertion analyses, partial confounding could come from invariant MAIT and iNKT cells. Low generation probability was overrepresented in out-of-frame alpha sequences shared by twins.

One entry per CDR3 protein, called by TCRdb with MiXCR from the 5' RACE reads. The table has about 470,000 distinct CDR3 sequences, roughly a quarter seen once. V dropped 6 bases and J dropped 7 bases, with 10 bases sitting between them. This CDR3 region has 12 residues. In addition, the sample was reused for a study of T cells expressing NK-cell markers. That study adds: The use of an anti-gamma-delta TCR antibody, which was added in several experiments, restricted sorting to T cells expressing alpha-beta TCR.

The sequenced material came from CD4+ T cells sorted from blood. The genes are TRBV12-3 or TRBV12-4 and TRBJ2-4; weak D call: TRBD2 (5 bases). The clonotype comes from a young woman in good health. In nucleotides, the CDR3 is TGTGCCAGCAGCACTAGTGGGAACATTCAGTACTTC. Translation: CASSTSGNIQYF.